This T cell receptor (beta chain) was sequenced in a study of Graves' ophthalmopathy and Graves' hyperthyroidism. Diagnoses were established from clinical symptoms, serum thyroxine, TRAb, thyroid ultrasound and orbital computed tomography. PBMCs came from about 10 ml of fresh peripheral blood. The V gene end was trimmed by 0 bases and the J gene end by 8 bases; junction bases not matched to a gene: 4. CDR3 length equals 15 residues. Germline V gene lookup returns CDR1 MNHEY and CDR2 SVGAGI. This clonotype was found many times. Transcripts of RNA were the source for amplifying TCR beta CDR3 regions. Scientists carried out first-round RT-PCR using HTBI primers and then a second-round multiplex PCR. TCRdb ran MiXCR on the multiplex PCR reads and lists one entry per CDR3 protein. The sample holds 300,000 to 350,000 distinct CDR3 sequences, 17% seen once.

This chain uses TRBV6-5 with TRBJ1-6; 7 bases fit TRBD1. The sequence derives from an adult man with Graves' ophthalmopathy. Sequenced sample: peripheral blood. The CDR3 region has the DNA TGTGCCAGCAGTTACTCGGACAGGCGGGATTCACCCCTCCACTTT. This codes for CASSYSDRRDSPLHF.